This entry describes one TCR beta chain. Its cognate antigen has yet to be identified. No much larger clonotype is one base removed from it; base qualities were not supplied. Using the deep immunoSEQ assay, multiplex PCR amplified TCR CDR3 regions from genomic DNA. For each cell subset, the extracted genomic DNA was distributed evenly across all wells of several immunoSEQ 96-well plates, and each plate served as one replicate. For sorted subsets, each replicate PCR was loaded with approximately 190 ng genomic DNA, equivalent to 32,000 or so T cell genomes. Purified libraries were quantified with a Qubit 3.0 fluorometer, sized on a Bioanalyzer 2100, and re-quantified with the KAPA Library Quantification kit. Every immunoSEQ 96-well plate was sequenced on a dedicated single-read 150-cycle Illumina NextSeq 550 flow cell. Per the authors' processing: Because the immunoSEQ output held only junctional sequences and lacked quality scores, the filtering could not match the filtering applied to full-length reads. To assign V/J genes and CDR3, sequences were annotated using PyIR, a Python wrapper for IgBLAST v1.9, with IMGT germline references. Reads were filtered out if the reads had weak V/J assignments (E-value above 1e-6), no CDR3, stop codons, out-of-frame junctions, or ambiguous translated residues. A V3J clonotype was defined by an identical inferred V gene, J gene, and CDR3 amino acid sequence. Percentage overlap between repertoires was computed as shared unique clonotypes divided by the size of the smaller repertoire. RTK rarefaction, the Chao1 estimator, and Recon v2.1 estimates of unobserved clonotypes were used to assess repertoire richness. Generation probabilities for all TCRbeta clonotypes obtained by the gDNA method from a handful of donors were computed using OLGA. Held by TCRdb, this immuneACCESS table contains in-frame sequences only and omits some clones. Under half of the omission traces to an unresolved V gene where checked; the cause of the rest is unknown. V and J calls plus clone size are reproduced from that table; the DNA served to infer D and trimming. This sample has more than 850,000 clones in its table, and around 82% of those were observed once. In total, the top ten clones hold approximately 0.52% of the sample.

The donors were healthy, HIV-negative adults who had no recently reported acute infections or vaccinations. All donors were Caucasian adults living in Nashville, Tennessee, USA. Magnetic negative selection was used to enrich CD4+ T cells, after which naive cells were positively selected on CD45RA and the negative fraction became the memory subset. Blood was obtained by leukapheresis, after which PBMCs were separated by Ficoll-Histopaque density gradient centrifugation and cryopreserved in liquid nitrogen vapor phase. Analytical flow cytometry was used to check the purity and quantity of every magnetically sorted T cell population. Genomic DNA was isolated from each sorted fraction and quantified by UV absorbance on a Nanodrop 2000c. From the cysteine up to the phenylalanine, the CDR3 has a length of 15 residues. Solely the CDR3 DNA is kept, with 45 bases framed from the first base. CDR1 and CDR2, per the germline V gene, are SGHRS and YFSETQ. V loses 2 bases at its end and J loses 1 base; junction bases beyond the gene matches: 1.

These data are taken from a study of shared clonotypes between healthy human individuals (dated by TCRdb to about 2020). About the investigation overall: A few men and a couple of women, aged 18 to 49 years, made up the cohort. For each donor, CD4 naive and CD4 memory were each given three plates, CD8 naive was given two plates, and CD8 memory was given one plate. To estimate repertoire size and how much clonotypes are shared between individuals, the study performed deep sequencing of blood TCR repertoires from a handful of healthy adults. To increase sequencing depth and limit assay-specific biases, TCR repertoire library preparation and sequencing were carried out by different laboratories using diverse techniques. Each donor's leukapheresis produced roughly between about 0.8 and 10 billion PBMCs. What the work shows at the level of the full study, not this receptor alone: Incomplete sequencing was indicated by rarefaction of sorted-subset datasets, despite the large sequencing depth. About 5% of naive CD4, 3.5% of naive CD8, roughly 2.5% of memory CD4, and about 0.4% of memory CD8 clonotypes were shared across several donors. Because the study included only a small number of donors, the genetic and exposure-history diversity represented was limited. Compared with non-shared clonotypes, clonotypes shared by all four sorted-subset donors had higher generation probabilities. Estimated clonotype richness was generally larger for naive than for memory subsets. Sampling was limited to blood, and TCR repertoires in tissue likely differ from TCR repertoires in blood. Based on pairwise subsampling, the degree of clonotype sharing among donors was expected to be affected by sequencing depth.

This sequence originates from a man between 18 and 35 years old in good health. Some clones in this sample may be carry-over from other donors' samples. Here the chain combines TRBV5-1 and TRBJ2-7, and TRBD2 matches 12 of the central bases. The specimen was memory CD4+ T cells from PBMCs. Taken with the paper, the label for cell subset or site translates to: CD45RA-negative fraction. The encoded CDR3 is CASSFLAGGSYEQYF. Here is the DNA: TGCGCCAGCAGCTTCCTAGCGGGAGGGTCCTACGAGCAGTACTTC.